The clone carrying this T cell receptor beta chain was found once. The data were obtained in a study of CD8 T cells in Susac syndrome. The multiple sclerosis controls comprised treatment-naive patients whose relapsing-remitting disease was stable or active. Negative isolation was used for CD8+ and CD4+ T cells and FACS enrichment for TEMRA cells. Random hexamers were used to reverse transcribe the RNA input (about 0.5 to 1 ug). The CDR3 of TCR beta was amplified by immunoSEQ multiplex PCR across 54 Vbeta and 13 Jbeta. TCRdb reanalysed the immunoSEQ multiplex PCR reads using MiXCR and keeps one entry per CDR3 protein. This sample yields hundreds of thousands of distinct CDR3 sequences, of which 85% are seen a single time; over 0.09% belongs to the top ten. The TCR was taken from a human donor with multiple sclerosis. The specimen was CD8+ T cells from PBMCs.

In DNA form, the CDR3 reads TGTGCCAGCACCCTCCTCCGGGGCTACAATGAGCAGTTCTTC. This codes for CASTLLRGYNEQFF. The chain joins TRBV27 to TRBJ2-1; tentatively, D is TRBD2 (5 bases). CDR3 length: 14 amino acids. Germline CDR1 and CDR2: MNHEY and SMNVEV (reference sequence). Trimming stripped 7 bases from V and 3 bases from J, with 13 bases between.